The 28 T cell receptor beta chains reported below all come from one sample, sequenced in a study of blood T cell repertoires in COVID-19. The repertoire was sequenced with immunoSEQ multiplex PCR; TCRdb's copy has only in-frame clones and lacks some. Among under 100,000 clones listed, around 87% were seen once. The sequencing sample was made of peripheral blood. The receptors were gathered from a male donor with acute or convalescent COVID-19.

This clone came up once. V and J are TRBV7-2 and TRBJ2-7; 9 nucleotides match TRBD1. The J segment lost 2 bases and the V segment lost 4 bases, leaving 3 bases of the junction unmatched. This CDR3 spans 14 amino acids. From germline, CDR1 is SGHTA and CDR2 FQGNSA. The CDR3 DNA follows: TGTGCCAGCAGCTCGGACAGGGGACCCTACGAGCAGTACTTC. Translation: CASSSDRGPYEQYF.

V is TRBV2 and J is TRBJ1-1; D gene uncertain. The CDR3 has 13 residues. V shed 4 bases and J shed 4 bases, with 10 bases lying between them. Looked up from germline, CDR1 is SNHLY and CDR2 is FYNNEI. The CDR3 is CASSAMMSTEAFF. The CDR3 nucleotides read TGTGCCAGCAGTGCTATGATGAGCACTGAAGCTTTCTTT. Complete variable domain (other parts from reference TRBV2 and TRBJ1-1): EPEVTQTPSHQVTQMGQEVILRCVPISNHLYFYWYRQILGQKVEFLVSFYNNEISEKSEIFDDQFSVERPDGSNFTLKIRSTKLEDSAMYFCASSAMMSTEAFFGQGTRLTVV.

This chain uses TRBV3-1 (or the pseudogene TRBV3-2) with TRBJ1-4, with 7 positions matching TRBD1. The CDR3 totals 15 residues. Germline V gives CDR1 LGHDT, CDR2 YNNKEL (reference sequence). V lost 4 bases, J lost 8 bases, and 10 bases stayed unmatched. The CDR3 nucleotides read TGTGCCAGCAGCCCGACTCGACAGGGTACGGAAAAACTGTTTTTT. This codes for CASSPTRQGTEKLFF.

The chain recombines TRBV5-1 with TRBJ1-5; D is possibly TRBD1 (5 bases). The CDR3 runs 18 residues. V shed 6 bases and J shed 2 bases, with 24 bases lying between them. The V gene's germline CDR1 is SGHRS and CDR2 YFSETQ. DNA for the CDR3: TGCGCCAGCACTCATATTTCGCCTGACGGGGGTGGCAATCAGCCCCAGCATTTT. Amino acids: CASTHISPDGGGNQPQHF. Full variable domain (remainder filled in from reference TRBV5-1 and TRBJ1-5): KAGVTQTPRYLIKTRGQQVTLSCSPISGHRSVSWYQQTPGQGLQFLFEYFSETQRNKGNFPGRFSGRQFSNSRSEMNVSTLELGDSALYLCASTHISPDGGGNQPQHFGDGTRLSIL.

V and J are TRBV5-1 and TRBJ1-6; the D gene is possibly TRBD1 (5 bases). Trimming left V 0 bases short and J 7 bases short, with 11 bases between. Germline CDR1 and CDR2: SGHRS and YFSETQ. CDR3 size: 15 residues. The CDR3 reads CASSLVGGPNSPLHF. The CDR3 nucleotides read TGCGCCAGCAGCTTGGTGGGGGGACCCAATTCACCCCTCCACTTT.

The J gene is TRBJ1-1, the V gene TRBV5-1, with D uncertain. V lost 0 bases, J lost 1 base, and 4 bases lay in between. The CDR3 has 13 amino acids. Germline V gives CDR1 SGHRS, CDR2 YFSETQ. Here the CDR3 DNA reads TGCGCCAGCAGCTTGGGGAGGAACACTGAAGCTTTCTTT. Translating gives CASSLGRNTEAFF.

J is TRBJ1-1 and V is TRBV2; TRBD1 is a possible D gene (5 bases). V was trimmed by 6 bases and J by 5 bases, leaving 13 bases between them. The CDR3 has 13 residues. The germline V gene has CDR1 SNHLY and CDR2 FYNNEI. The DNA of the CDR3 is TGTGCCAGCAGGGACACCCTATATACTGAAGCTTTCTTT. Its protein is CASRDTLYTEAFF.

This chain links TRBV9 with TRBJ2-3; D call uncertain. The V gene's germline CDR1 is SGDLS and CDR2 YYNGEE. The CDR3 is made up of 17 amino acids. The V and J ends lost 0 bases and 0 bases respectively, with 14 bases between them. The CDR3 loop reads CASSVGPPTRSTDTQYF. The CDR3 nucleotides are TGTGCCAGCAGCGTAGGGCCCCCGACCAGGAGCACAGATACGCAGTATTTT.

The genes are TRBV10-3 and TRBJ2-3, with D possibly TRBD2 on 6 matching bases. CDR1 is ENHRY, CDR2 SYGVKD, per germline. Deletions cut 2 bases from V and 3 bases from J, with 12 bases between. The CDR3 sequence is 15 residues long. CDR3 nucleotides: TGTGCCATCAGTGAGCGGGGGATAGGTACAGATACGCAGTATTTT. Translation gives CAISERGIGTDTQYF.

The V gene is TRBV7-8, the J gene TRBJ1-6, with D unresolved. The V gene's germline CDR1 is SGHVS and CDR2 FQNEAQ. The V end lost 1 base, the J end lost 5 bases, and 15 bases lay between the germline ends. The length of the CDR3 is 17 residues. The CDR3 region is CASSLVLRGLDNSPLHF. The CDR3 DNA reads as TGTGCCAGCAGCTTAGTGCTTCGGGGTTTGGATAATTCACCCCTCCACTTT. Complete variable domain (other parts from reference TRBV7-8 and TRBJ1-6): GAGVSQSPRYKVAKRGQDVALRCDPISGHVSLFWYQQALGQGPEFLTYFQNEAQLDKSGLPSDRFFAERPEGSVSTLKIQRTQQEDSAVYLCASSLVLRGLDNSPLHFGNGTRLTVT.

This clone was observed once. The chain combines TRBV9 with TRBJ1-2, with 10 bases identical to TRBD1. The germline CDR1 and CDR2 sequences are SGDLS and YYNGEE. The CDR3 consists of 16 residues. J was trimmed by 5 bases and V by 0 bases; bases with no gene match: 7. The CDR3 loop reads CASSVGGQGNRYGYTF. The CDR3 DNA is TGTGCCAGCAGCGTAGGGGGACAGGGGAATCGGTATGGCTACACCTTC.

The chain combines TRBV18 with TRBJ1-1, with D unresolved. The CDR3 consists of 14 residues. V was cut by 2 bases and J by 0 bases, with 7 bases left in between. CDR1 KGHSH and CDR2 LQKENI come from the germline V gene. The CDR3, as DNA: TGTGCCAGCTCACCAGAGGCCCTGAACACTGAAGCTTTCTTT. Its protein is CASSPEALNTEAFF.

This sequence joins TRBV20-1 and TRBJ2-2; the match to TRBD1 covers 7 bases. Germline V gene sequence: CDR1 DFQATT, CDR2 SNEGSKA (reference sequence). The CDR3 covers 11 residues. Trimming at V came to 5 bases and at J to 7 bases, leaving 1 base not matched to a gene. As DNA, the CDR3 is TGCAGTGCTTGGGACAGCGGGGAGCTGTTTTTT. Translation: CSAWDSGELFF.

Only a few counts were recorded for this clone. The chain couples TRBV6-6 to TRBJ1-1; D is perhaps TRBD1 (6 bases). V dropped 5 bases and J dropped 3 bases, with 16 bases sitting between them. Germline V CDR1 and CDR2: MNHNY, SVGAGI (reference sequence). The CDR3 loop spans 15 amino acids. CDR3 sequence reads: CASSPPGVRDTEAFF. The CDR3 coding sequence is TGTGCCAGCAGTCCCCCAGGGGTTCGGGACACTGAAGCTTTCTTT.

V usage is TRBV7-9 and J usage is TRBJ1-2; D gene unclear. Germline assignment: CDR1 SEHNR and CDR2 FQNEAQ (reference sequence). This CDR3 has 14 amino acids. Trimming took 1 base from V and 8 from J, leaving 14 bases between them. The CDR3 is CASSLVGNTEGYTF. The CDR3 region has the DNA TGTGCCAGCAGCTTAGTCGGGAACACAGAGGGCTACACCTTC.

The V call is TRBV5-1, the J call TRBJ1-2; the D is unclear. V was shortened by 4 bases and J by 8 bases, with 21 bases between the two germline ends. This CDR3 is built from 15 residues. Germline CDR1 reads SGHRS; CDR2 reads YFSETQ. Here the CDR3 DNA reads TGCGCCAGCAGCGAAACCGGGAACCCTGTGATAGGCTACACCTTC. This codes for CASSETGNPVIGYTF.

The V call is TRBV15, the J call TRBJ2-7; 11 bases line up with TRBD1. Germline CDR1 and CDR2: LNHNV and YYDKDF (reference sequence). The CDR3 loop spans 16 amino acids. Unmatched junction bases numbered 4, after V lost 0 bases and J lost 3 bases. The CDR3 bases are TGTGCCACCAGCAGAGATTCGGGGACAGGGGGCTACGAGCAGTACTTC. It is translated as CATSRDSGTGGYEQYF.

The chain carries TRBV6-6 and TRBJ1-2; D uncertain. The CDR3 spans 14 residues. V lost 0 bases to trimming and J lost 2 bases, with 7 bases between them. CDR1 and CDR2 (germline): MNHNY, SVGAGI (reference sequence). The CDR3, as DNA: TGTGCCAGCAGTTACTCGTCGGGAAACTATGGCTACACCTTC. This codes for CASSYSSGNYGYTF.

This chain joins TRBV4-2 and TRBJ2-7, with D tentatively TRBD1 (7 bases). Germline V gene data show CDR1 as LGHNA and CDR2 as YNFKEQ. CDR3 length: 15 amino acids. The V end lost 0 bases, the J end lost 3 bases, and 12 bases lay between the germline ends. The CDR3 DNA sequence: TGTGCCAGCAGCCAAGAAAGTCAGGGGGGCTACGAGCAGTACTTC. This gives the protein CASSQESQGGYEQYF.

Turning to this clone: The same CDR3 can be traced to other DNA sequences in this sample. The V and J genes are TRBV2 and TRBJ1-2; 7 bases agree with TRBD1. The length of the CDR3 is 13 residues. The J segment lost 2 bases and the V segment lost 6 bases, leaving 3 bases of the junction unmatched. Germline V lookup: CDR1 SNHLY, CDR2 FYNNEI. The CDR3 loop is CASSRDSNYGYTF. The CDR3 DNA sequence: TGTGCCAGCAGCAGGGACAGCAACTATGGCTACACCTTC.

The DNA for the CDR3 is TGTGCCAGCAGTGAAATCTTAGTGGCAACTAATGAAAAACTGTTTTTT. This gives the protein CASSEILVATNEKLFF. The V call is TRBV6-1, the J call TRBJ1-4; D is unclear. Germline assignment: CDR1 MNHNS and CDR2 SASEGT. V lost 2 bases and J 0 bases, leaving 10 bases between the germline ends. This CDR3 has 16 amino acids.

The DNA of the CDR3 is TGTGCCAGCAGTGACAGGACGGATACGCAGTATTTT. Translating gives CASSDRTDTQYF. The V gene is TRBV27, the J gene TRBJ2-3; tentatively, D is TRBD1 (6 bases). The CDR3 has 12 amino acids. Germline V gives CDR1 MNHEY, CDR2 SMNVEV (reference sequence). Trimming took 5 bases from V and 6 from J, leaving 9 bases between them.

V and J are TRBV19 and TRBJ1-2; maybe TRBD1 (6 bases). Germline lookup yields CDR1 LNHDA and CDR2 SQIVND (reference sequence). There are 15 residues in the CDR3. V dropped 5 bases and J dropped 3 bases, with 16 bases sitting between them. DNA for the CDR3: TGTGCCAGTAGTCTTACATGGGGGCCCGACTATGGCTACACCTTC. It encodes CASSLTWGPDYGYTF.

The V gene is TRBV6-5, the J gene TRBJ2-1, with a tentative D call TRBD2 (7 bases). The CDR3 is 14 residues long. Looked up from germline, CDR1 is MNHEY and CDR2 is SVGAGI. Trimming took off 7 bases at V and 3 bases at J, with 13 bases between the two ends. CDR3 sequence (DNA): TGTGCCAGCACGGCGGGGGCCAACTACAATGAGCAGTTCTTC. Translation gives CASTAGANYNEQFF.

The chain has TRBV3-1 (or the pseudogene TRBV3-2) and TRBJ1-5; 11 nucleotides match TRBD1. The V gene end was trimmed by 5 bases and the J gene end by 4 bases; junction bases not matched to a gene: 4. The CDR3 is 15 residues long. Germline V gene sequence: CDR1 LGHDT, CDR2 YNNKEL (reference sequence). CDR3: CASSAGTGGNQPQHF. The CDR3 DNA follows: TGTGCCAGCAGCGCCGGGACAGGGGGTAATCAGCCCCAGCATTTT.

The chain joins TRBV9 to TRBJ1-4, with 7 bases fitting TRBD1. CDR1 is SGDLS and CDR2 is YYNGEE in the germline V gene. The CDR3 extends over 13 amino acids. With 4 bases clipped from V and 8 bases from J, the junction kept 5 bases outside the gene matches. The CDR3 DNA is TGTGCCAGCAGCACGACAGGGCGAGAAAAACTGTTTTTT. It yields the protein CASSTTGREKLFF.

The chain is built from TRBV19 and TRBJ2-5, with TRBD2 matching over 11 bases. This CDR3 contains 16 residues. J was trimmed by 5 bases and V by 4 bases; bases with no gene match: 9. Germline V gene lookup returns CDR1 LNHDA and CDR2 SQIVND (reference sequence). CDR3 sequence reads: CASSRSSGGISETQYF. The CDR3 nucleotides are TGTGCCAGTAGTAGGTCTAGCGGGGGGATCTCGGAGACCCAGTACTTC.

The chain combines TRBV7-8 with TRBJ1-6; 7 bases align to TRBD1. Germline V gene data show CDR1 as SGHVS and CDR2 as FQNEAQ. V shed 5 bases and J 9 bases; nucleotides not matched to a gene: 1. The length of the CDR3 is 12 residues. The CDR3 loop is CASSRQGSPLHF. The CDR3 nucleotides read TGTGCCAGCAGCAGACAGGGTTCACCCCTCCACTTT.